This T cell receptor beta chain was sequenced during a study of graft-versus-host responses after intestinal transplantation (dated by TCRdb to 2020 to 2022). With respect to the entire study: The transplants that recipients got were multivisceral, liver-intestinal, or isolated intestinal. Anti-thymocyte globulin induction was given to all recipients, followed by maintenance tacrolimus and steroids for two to four years. After intestinal transplantation, graft-versus-host and host-versus-graft alloreactive T cell clones were followed in the graft, circulation and bone marrow using bulk TCR-beta CDR3 sequencing. Alloreactive clones were identified by sequencing pre-transplant mixed lymphocyte reaction products and comparing these products with unstimulated pre-transplant donor and recipient T cells. The cohort enrolled 24 intestinal transplant recipients, one of whom was a retransplant, and a few patients without pretransplant specimens were excluded. Donor T cell macrochimerism was defined as a peak of at least 4% donor T cells among recipient peripheral blood mononuclear cells. Rather than being sequenced by the commercial service, samples from three later patients were sequenced in-house on an Illumina MiSeq and processed with MiXCR.

Concerning this clone itself: Its binding antigen is unknown. No base-level quality is on record; no much larger clone is a single base apart.

This specimen's time point label, per the study, means: cells obtained before transplantation from donor or recipient. CD3+CD4+ and CD3+CD8+ populations were FACS-sorted from unstimulated pre-transplant donor and recipient cells taken from spleen or lymph nodes. The receptor library was made with the immunoSEQ multiplex PCR assay. In most patients, genomic DNA was isolated using the Qiagen DNeasy Blood and Tissue Kit and sent frozen to Adaptive Biotechnologies for TCR sequencing. Adaptive Biotechnologies carried out high-throughput TCR-beta CDR3 sequencing of genomic DNA for most patients. The study's own analysis went as follows. TCR sequencing data for more than 15 patients were retrieved from Adaptive's ImmunoSEQ software; three other patients were processed with MiXCR and VDJtools. To correct CD4 versus CD8 sorting errors, sequences present in both subsets at a frequency ratio below 5:1 were removed. CDR3 nucleotide sequences shared by donor and recipient were removed because the origin of these sequences could not be assigned. Alloreactive clones required at least 2-fold expansion over unstimulated cells and minimum CFSE-low frequency of 0.002% (template counts) or 0.001% (read counts). Clones were considered mappable if detected in sequenced pre-transplant spleen, lymph node, or MLR CFSE-low populations of the donor or recipient. The cumulative frequency of alloreactive clones was calculated as a percentage of all sequences, weighted by copy number. TCRdb limited this immuneACCESS table to in-frame rearrangements with V and J called. A share of clones is missing; checked studies link under half to unresolved V genes, and the rest is unexplained. D and trimming come from the DNA, and the V and J calls and clone size come from that table. This sample gives 90,000 to 120,000 clones in total; roughly 90% of them show up just once. The ten largest clones add up to approximately 1% of the sample.

Here is what the overall study found, with its caveats: GvH clones were found in recipient bone marrow, and some of the GvH clones appeared earlier in ileal mucosa or blood, which is consistent with an intestinal mucosal origin. Conclusions were limited by the relatively low number and heterogeneity of intestinal transplant patients. In patients with donor T cell macrochimerism, the allografts had high GvH to HvG T cell clonal ratios. Early after transplant, peak levels of circulating GvH clones were found to be associated with declines in HvG clones.

The sequence was obtained from a human donor who received an intestinal transplant. Sequences were derived from unstimulated CD4+ T cells sorted from spleen or lymph node cells, sampled before intestinal transplant.

The DNA sequence reads TGCGCCAGCAGCTTGGACAGCCCCTACGAGCAGTACTTC. Its product reads: CASSLDSPYEQYF. Rearrangement joined TRBV5-1 to TRBJ2-7, with the D gene not confidently named. As encoded in the germline V gene, CDR1 is SGHRS while CDR2 is YFSETQ. V is pared back by 0 bases and J by 2 bases, with 6 bases lying between the germline termini. The CDR3 measures 13 amino acids from cysteine to phenylalanine. Just the 39-base CDR3 DNA is kept, in frame starting at base 1.